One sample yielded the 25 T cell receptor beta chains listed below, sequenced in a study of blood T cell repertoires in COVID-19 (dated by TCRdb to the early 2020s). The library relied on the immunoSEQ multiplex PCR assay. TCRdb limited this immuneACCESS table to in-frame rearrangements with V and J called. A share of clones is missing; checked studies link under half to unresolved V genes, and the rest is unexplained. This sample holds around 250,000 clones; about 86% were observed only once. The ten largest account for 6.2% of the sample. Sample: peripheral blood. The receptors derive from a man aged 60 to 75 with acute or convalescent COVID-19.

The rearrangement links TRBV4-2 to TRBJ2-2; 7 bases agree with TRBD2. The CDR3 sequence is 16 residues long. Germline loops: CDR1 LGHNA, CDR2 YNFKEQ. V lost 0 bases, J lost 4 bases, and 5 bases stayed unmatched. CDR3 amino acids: CASSQDQASGTGELFF. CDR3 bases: TGTGCCAGCAGCCAAGATCAGGCTAGCGGCACCGGGGAGCTGTTTTTT.

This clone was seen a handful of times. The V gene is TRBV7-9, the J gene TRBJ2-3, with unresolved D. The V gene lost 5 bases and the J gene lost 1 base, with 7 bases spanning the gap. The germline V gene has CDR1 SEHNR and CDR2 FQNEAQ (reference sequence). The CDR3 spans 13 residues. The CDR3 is CASSPRGTDTQYF. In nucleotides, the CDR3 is TGTGCCAGCAGCCCCCGGGGCACAGATACGCAGTATTTT.

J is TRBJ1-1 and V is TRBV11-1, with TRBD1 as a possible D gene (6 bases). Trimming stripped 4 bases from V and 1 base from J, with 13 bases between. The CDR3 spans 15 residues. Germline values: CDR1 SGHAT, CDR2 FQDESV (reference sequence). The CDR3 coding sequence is TGTGCCAGCAGCTCGAGGGGGTTAGGGAACACTGAAGCTTTCTTT. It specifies CASSSRGLGNTEAFF.

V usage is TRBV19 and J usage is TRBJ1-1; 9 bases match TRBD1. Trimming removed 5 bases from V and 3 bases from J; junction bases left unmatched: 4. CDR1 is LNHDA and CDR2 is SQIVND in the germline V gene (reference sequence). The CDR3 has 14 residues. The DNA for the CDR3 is TGTGCCAGTAGTTCGGGACAGGGTGACACTGAAGCTTTCTTT. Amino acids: CASSSGQGDTEAFF.

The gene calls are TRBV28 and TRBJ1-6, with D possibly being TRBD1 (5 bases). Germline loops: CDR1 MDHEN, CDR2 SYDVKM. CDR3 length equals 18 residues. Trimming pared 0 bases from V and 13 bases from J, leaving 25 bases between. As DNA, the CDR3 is TGTGCCAGCAGTTTATGGGCTCTGGGCAGGGATCGTAAGGCGCCCCTCCACTTT. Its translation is CASSLWALGRDRKAPLHF. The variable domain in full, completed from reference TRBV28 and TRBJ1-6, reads DVKVTQSSRYLVKRTGEKVFLECVQDMDHENMFWYRQDPGLGLRLIYFSYDVKMKEKGDIPEGYSVSREKKERFSLILESASTNQTSMYLCASSLWALGRDRKAPLHFGNGTRLTVT.

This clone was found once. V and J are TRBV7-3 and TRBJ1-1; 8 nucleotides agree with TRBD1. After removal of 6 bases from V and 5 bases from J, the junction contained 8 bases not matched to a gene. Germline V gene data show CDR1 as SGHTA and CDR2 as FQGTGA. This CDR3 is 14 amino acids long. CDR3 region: CASSRHDRGTEAFF. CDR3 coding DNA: TGTGCCAGCAGTCGACACGACAGGGGTACTGAAGCTTTCTTT.

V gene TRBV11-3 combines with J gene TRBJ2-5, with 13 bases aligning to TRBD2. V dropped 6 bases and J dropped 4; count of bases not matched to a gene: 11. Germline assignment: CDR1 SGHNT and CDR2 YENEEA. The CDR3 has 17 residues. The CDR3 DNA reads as TGTGCCAGCAGTTCCGGGACTAGCGGGATTTGGGCAGAGACCCAGTACTTC. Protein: CASSSGTSGIWAETQYF.

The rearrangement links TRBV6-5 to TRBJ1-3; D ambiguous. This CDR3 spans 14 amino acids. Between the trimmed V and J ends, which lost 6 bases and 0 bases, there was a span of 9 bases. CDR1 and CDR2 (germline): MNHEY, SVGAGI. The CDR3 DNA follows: TGTGCCAGCAGCCCCGGGTTCTCTGGAAACACCATATATTTT. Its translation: CASSPGFSGNTIYF.

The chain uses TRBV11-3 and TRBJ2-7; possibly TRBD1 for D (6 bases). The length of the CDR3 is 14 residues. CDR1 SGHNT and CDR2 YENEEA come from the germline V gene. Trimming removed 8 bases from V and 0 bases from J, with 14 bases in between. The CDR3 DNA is TGTGCCAGCGGTACAGGGACCCTCTCCTACGAGCAGTACTTC. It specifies CASGTGTLSYEQYF.

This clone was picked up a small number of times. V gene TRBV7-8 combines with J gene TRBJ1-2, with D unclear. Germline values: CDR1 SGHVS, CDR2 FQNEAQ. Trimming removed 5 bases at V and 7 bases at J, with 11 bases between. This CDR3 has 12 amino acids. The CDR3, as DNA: TGTGCCAGCAGCCCTCGACTGGCTGGCTACACCTTC. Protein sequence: CASSPRLAGYTF.

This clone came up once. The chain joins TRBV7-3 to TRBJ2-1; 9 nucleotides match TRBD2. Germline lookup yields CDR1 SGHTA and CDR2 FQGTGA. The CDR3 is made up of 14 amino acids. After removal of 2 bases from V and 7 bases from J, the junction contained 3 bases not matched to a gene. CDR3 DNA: TGTGCCAGCAGCTTAGTAGCGGGAGTGAATGAGCAGTTCTTC. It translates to CASSLVAGVNEQFF. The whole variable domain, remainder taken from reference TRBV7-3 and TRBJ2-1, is GAGVSQTPSNKVTEKGKYVELRCDPISGHTALYWYRQSLGQGPEFLIYFQGTGAADDSGLPNDRFFAVRPEGSVSTLKIQRTERGDSAVYLCASSLVAGVNEQFFGPGTRLTVL.

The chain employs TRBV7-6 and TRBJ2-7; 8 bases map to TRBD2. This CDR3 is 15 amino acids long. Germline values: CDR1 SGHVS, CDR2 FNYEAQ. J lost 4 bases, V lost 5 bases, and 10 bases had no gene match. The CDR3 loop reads CASSPIPGLGYEQYF. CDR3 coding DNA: TGTGCCAGCAGCCCTATCCCGGGACTAGGGTACGAGCAGTACTTC.

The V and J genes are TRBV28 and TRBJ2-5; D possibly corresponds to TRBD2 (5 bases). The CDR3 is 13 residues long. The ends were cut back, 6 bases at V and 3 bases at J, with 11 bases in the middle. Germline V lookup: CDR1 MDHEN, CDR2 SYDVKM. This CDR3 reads CASRPGMEETQYF. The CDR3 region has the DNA TGTGCCAGCAGACCCGGGATGGAAGAGACCCAGTACTTC.

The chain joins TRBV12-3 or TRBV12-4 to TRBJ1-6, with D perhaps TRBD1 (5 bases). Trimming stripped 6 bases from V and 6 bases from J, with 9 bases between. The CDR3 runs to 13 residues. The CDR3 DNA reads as TGTGCCAGCAGCCTGACAGCTAATTCACCCCTCCACTTT. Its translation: CASSLTANSPLHF.

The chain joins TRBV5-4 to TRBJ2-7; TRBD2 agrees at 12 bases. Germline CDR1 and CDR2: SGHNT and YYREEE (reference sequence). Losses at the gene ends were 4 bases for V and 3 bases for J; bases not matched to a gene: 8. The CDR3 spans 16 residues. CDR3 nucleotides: TGTGCCAGCAGCCAAAAGACTAGCGGGAGCGTCTACGAGCAGTACTTC. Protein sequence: CASSQKTSGSVYEQYF.

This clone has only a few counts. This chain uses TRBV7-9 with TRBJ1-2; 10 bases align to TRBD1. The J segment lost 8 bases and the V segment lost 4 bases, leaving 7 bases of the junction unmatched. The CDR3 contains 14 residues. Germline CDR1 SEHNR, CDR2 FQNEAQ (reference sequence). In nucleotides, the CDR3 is TGTGCCAGCAGCTATTCCGACAGGGGGCTCGGCTACACCTTC. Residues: CASSYSDRGLGYTF.

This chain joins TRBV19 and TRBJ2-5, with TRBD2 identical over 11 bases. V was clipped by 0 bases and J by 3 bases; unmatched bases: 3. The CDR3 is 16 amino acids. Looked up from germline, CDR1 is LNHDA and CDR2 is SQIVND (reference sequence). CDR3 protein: CASSIDRGLAEETQYF. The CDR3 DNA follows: TGTGCCAGTAGTATAGATCGGGGACTAGCGGAAGAGACCCAGTACTTC.

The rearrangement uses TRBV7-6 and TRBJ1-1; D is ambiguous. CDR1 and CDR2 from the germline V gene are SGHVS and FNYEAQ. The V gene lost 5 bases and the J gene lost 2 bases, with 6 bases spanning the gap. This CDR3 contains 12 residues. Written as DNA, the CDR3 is TGTGCCAGCAGCCACTATAACACTGAAGCTTTCTTT. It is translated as CASSHYNTEAFF.

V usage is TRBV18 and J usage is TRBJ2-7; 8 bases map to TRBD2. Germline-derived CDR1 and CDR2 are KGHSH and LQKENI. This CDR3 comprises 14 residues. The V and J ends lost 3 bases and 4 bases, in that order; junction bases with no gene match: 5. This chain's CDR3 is CASSPRGGRYEQYF. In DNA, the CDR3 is TGTGCCAGCTCACCCCGGGGGGGACGATACGAGCAGTACTTC. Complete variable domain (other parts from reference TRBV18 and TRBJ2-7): NAGVMQNPRHLVRRRGQEARLRCSPMKGHSHVYWYRQLPEEGLKFMVYLQKENIIDESGMPKERFSAEFPKEGPSILRIQQVVRGDSAAYFCASSPRGGRYEQYFGPGTRLTVT.

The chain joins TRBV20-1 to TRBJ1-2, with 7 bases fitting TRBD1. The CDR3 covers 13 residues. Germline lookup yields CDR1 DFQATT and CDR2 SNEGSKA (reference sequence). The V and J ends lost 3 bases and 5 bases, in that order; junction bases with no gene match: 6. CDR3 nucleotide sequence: TGCAGTGCTAGTGGACAGGCTGGGTATGGCTACACCTTC. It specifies CSASGQAGYGYTF.

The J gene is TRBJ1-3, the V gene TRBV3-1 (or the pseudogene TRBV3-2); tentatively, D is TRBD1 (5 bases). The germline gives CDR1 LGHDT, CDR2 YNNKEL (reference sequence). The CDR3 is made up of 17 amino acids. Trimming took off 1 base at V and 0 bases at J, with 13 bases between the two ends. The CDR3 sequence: CASSQALRGYSGNTIYF. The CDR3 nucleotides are TGTGCCAGCAGCCAAGCGCTCCGGGGGTACTCTGGAAACACCATATATTTT.

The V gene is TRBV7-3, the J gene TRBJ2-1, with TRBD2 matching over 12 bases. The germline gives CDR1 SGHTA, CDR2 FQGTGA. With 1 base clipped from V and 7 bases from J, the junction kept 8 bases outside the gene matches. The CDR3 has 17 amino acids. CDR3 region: CASSLNPLAGGGNEQFF. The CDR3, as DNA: TGTGCCAGCAGCTTAAATCCACTAGCGGGAGGAGGAAATGAGCAGTTCTTC.

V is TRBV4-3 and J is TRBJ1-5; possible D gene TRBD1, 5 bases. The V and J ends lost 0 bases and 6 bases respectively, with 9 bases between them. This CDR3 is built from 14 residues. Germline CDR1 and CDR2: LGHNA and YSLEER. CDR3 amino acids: CASSQEVRAQPQHF. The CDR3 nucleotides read TGCGCCAGCAGCCAAGAAGTCAGGGCTCAGCCCCAGCATTTT.

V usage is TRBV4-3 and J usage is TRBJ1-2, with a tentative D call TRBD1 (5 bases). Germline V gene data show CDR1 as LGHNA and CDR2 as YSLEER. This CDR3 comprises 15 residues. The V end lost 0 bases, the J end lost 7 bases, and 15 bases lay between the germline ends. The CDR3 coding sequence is TGCGCCAGCAGCCAAGATCGGGGGGTACAAGGTGGCTACACCTTC. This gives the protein CASSQDRGVQGGYTF.

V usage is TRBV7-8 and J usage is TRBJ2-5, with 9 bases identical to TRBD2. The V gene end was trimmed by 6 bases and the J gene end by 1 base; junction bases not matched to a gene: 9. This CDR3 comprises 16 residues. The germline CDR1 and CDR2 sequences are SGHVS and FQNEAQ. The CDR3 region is CASSLGLAGPQETQYF. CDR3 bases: TGTGCCAGCAGTCTCGGGCTAGCGGGACCCCAAGAGACCCAGTACTTC.